Shown below are 15 T cell receptor beta chains from a single sample sequenced in a study of HIV-infected patients and healthy controls (dated by TCRdb to 2013 to 2014). Whole blood was used without cell fractionation, so all unsorted peripheral T cells were reflected in the repertoire. Library generation was performed with 5' RACE. Sequencer: Illumina MiSeq. SuperScript III was used to reverse transcribe 500 ng RNA with primers targeting the alpha and beta constant regions. Separate alpha and beta chain libraries were generated by chain-specific third strand synthesis with multiplexing indices. TCRdb reran the public reads through fastp at Q25 and MiXCR, keeping productive beta chains. Each CDR3 protein gets just one entry, which takes the most common genes and DNA from the rows behind it. The sample data list 18,000 or so distinct CDR3 sequences, and 10% to 15% of these were observed just once. Of the sample, roughly 11% falls within the top ten clones.

The sequencing input was blood. Every receptor here comes from an adult in good health.

The rearrangement joins TRBV25-1 to TRBJ2-1; D uncertain. Germline CDR1 reads MGHDK; CDR2 reads SYGVNS. Trimming shortened V by 1 base and J by 3 bases, and 10 bases separated the two germline ends. This CDR3 spans 15 amino acids. Here the CDR3 DNA reads TGTGCCAGCAGTGAATCAGGAGCTTACTACAATGAGCAGTTCTTC. It yields the protein CASSESGAYYNEQFF.

This chain connects TRBV12-3 or TRBV12-4 to TRBJ1-5; a weak D match, TRBD1 (6 bases). The CDR3 totals 13 residues. Trimming cost V 5 bases and J 4 bases, with 9 bases left between them. The CDR3 sequence is CASSGTSNQPQHF. CDR3 coding DNA: TGTGCCAGCAGTGGGACATCTAATCAGCCCCAGCATTTT.

This clonotype was found many times. The gene calls are TRBV14 and TRBJ1-3; D call uncertain. The CDR3 extends over 15 amino acids. The germline V gene encodes CDR1 SGHDN and CDR2 FVKESK. V lost 3 bases and J lost 3, with 12 bases in between. The CDR3 DNA reads TGTGCCAGCAGCCAGTCCTTGGGCGGTGGAAACACCATATATTTT. Amino acids: CASSQSLGGGNTIYF.

This clonotype is medium-sized (0.01 to 0.1%) within its sample. The chain is built from TRBV12-3 or TRBV12-4 and TRBJ2-1, with D tentatively TRBD2 (6 bases). There are 15 residues in the CDR3. V shed 3 bases and J shed 0 bases, with 9 bases lying between them. The CDR3 loop is CASSFRGSSYNEQFF. The CDR3 DNA follows: TGTGCCAGCAGTTTTCGGGGGTCCTCCTACAATGAGCAGTTCTTC.

The genes are TRBV20-1 and TRBJ1-1; 8 bases align to TRBD1. This CDR3 comprises 13 residues. Germline V lookup: CDR1 DFQATT, CDR2 SNEGSKA (reference sequence). This chain's CDR3 is CRIRQGFDTEAFF. In DNA, the CDR3 is TGCAGGATCAGACAGGGGTTTGACACTGAAGCTTTCTTT.

In this sample, this clonotype turned up many times. The rearrangement links TRBV7-2 to TRBJ2-1; 7 bases agree with TRBD2. Germline CDR1 and CDR2: SGHTA and FQGNSA. This CDR3 comprises 14 residues. Trimming cost V 5 bases and J 4 bases; bases outside gene matches: 5. This CDR3 reads CASSRDYSYNEQFF. CDR3 DNA: TGTGCCAGCAGCAGGGACTACAGTTACAATGAGCAGTTCTTC.

By its share, this clonotype is medium-sized. The chain couples TRBV5-1 to TRBJ1-3, with a weak D call TRBD1 (6 bases). Trimming took 1 base from V and 1 from J, leaving 12 bases between them. This CDR3 has 16 amino acids. Germline CDR1 and CDR2: SGHRS and YFSETQ. CDR3: CASSLSGGGSGNTIYF. The CDR3 DNA reads as TGCGCCAGCAGCTTGAGTGGAGGGGGGTCTGGAAACACCATATATTTT.

In its sample, this clonotype ranks as medium-sized (0.01 to 0.1%). The chain carries TRBV20-1 and TRBJ2-5, with 8 bases aligning to TRBD2. CDR1 DFQATT and CDR2 SNEGSKA come from the germline V gene (reference sequence). This CDR3 is built from 15 residues. J was trimmed by 5 bases and V by 6 bases; bases with no gene match: 14. The CDR3 spells CSASPRGGTWETQYF. CDR3 bases: TGCAGTGCCTCCCCCCGCGGGGGGACATGGGAGACCCAGTACTTC.

The chain carries TRBV20-1 and TRBJ1-2; D is unresolved. Germline V CDR1 and CDR2: DFQATT, SNEGSKA (reference sequence). Trimming pared 3 bases from V and 3 bases from J, leaving 11 bases between. CDR3 length equals 13 residues. The CDR3 nucleotides are TGCAGTGCTAGGGGTCAGACTGACTATGGCTACACCTTC. Protein sequence: CSARGQTDYGYTF.

The sample holds many counts of this clonotype. The V and J genes are TRBV4-2 and TRBJ2-3, with 8 bases identical to TRBD2. Germline CDR1 reads LGHNA; CDR2 reads YNFKEQ. V was clipped by 6 bases and J by 6 bases; unmatched bases: 11. CDR3 length equals 15 residues. The CDR3 region is CASSRAGEVLDTQYF. CDR3 sequence (DNA): TGTGCCAGCAGTCGAGCGGGGGAAGTTTTGGATACGCAGTATTTT.

This clonotype is termed medium-sized. DNA for the CDR3: TGCGCCAGCAGCTCGACAGGCTCCACAGATACGCAGTATTTT. The encoded protein is CASSSTGSTDTQYF. The V and J genes are TRBV5-1 and TRBJ2-3; maybe TRBD1 (6 bases). Germline V CDR1 and CDR2: SGHRS, YFSETQ. The germline V and J ends were trimmed by 3 bases and 2 bases, with 10 bases remaining between them. The CDR3 contains 14 residues.

The genes are TRBV19 and TRBJ1-5; D is unclear. Trimming removed 5 bases at V and 11 bases at J, with 22 bases between. The germline CDR1 and CDR2 sequences are LNHDA and SQIVND (reference sequence). This CDR3 is 15 amino acids long. The CDR3 loop is CASSRLGRRGVAQHF. The CDR3 DNA is TGTGCCAGTAGTCGACTTGGCCGGCGGGGTGTGGCCCAGCATTTT.

This clonotype is judged medium-sized. The V gene is TRBV7-2, the J gene TRBJ1-1; D gene uncertain. The V gene lost 5 bases and the J gene lost 0 bases, with 7 bases spanning the gap. CDR3 length: 13 residues. The germline gives CDR1 SGHTA, CDR2 FQGNSA. Here the CDR3 reads CASSPGLNTEAFF. CDR3 DNA: TGTGCCAGCAGCCCAGGTTTGAACACTGAAGCTTTCTTT.

This clonotype came up many times. The genes are TRBV6-5 and TRBJ2-3; the D is unclear. V lost 6 bases to trimming and J lost 2 bases, with 18 bases between them. The germline V gene has CDR1 MNHEY and CDR2 SVGAGI. The CDR3 has 16 amino acids. In DNA, the CDR3 is TGTGCCAGCAGCGCTTTCGGAGAGGACCACACAGATACGCAGTATTTT. Amino acids: CASSAFGEDHTDTQYF.

This clonotype was recorded many times. The rearrangement joins TRBV12-3 or TRBV12-4 to TRBJ2-7; D ambiguous. Trimming shortened V by 5 bases and J by 6 bases, and 8 bases separated the two germline ends. CDR3 length: 11 residues. The CDR3 spells CASSLLGEQYF. For the CDR3, the DNA is TGTGCCAGCAGTCTCCTTGGCGAGCAGTACTTC.